This TCR beta chain was sequenced in a study of Ad26.COV2.S vaccination and SARS-CoV-2 variants. Regarding the study as a whole: The study found similar non-spike TCR breadth in vaccine and placebo recipients.

V trimming: 0 bases; J trimming: 10 bases; junction bases outside the gene matches: 14. Germline V CDR1 and CDR2: SGHRS, YFSETQ. The CDR3 has 17 residues. Treatment: roughly 19 received Ad26.COV2.S at low or high dose, single or two shots; about 5 received placebo; per-sample allocation not given. On day 63 after the first injection, vaccine and placebo recipients gave samples. The assay was immunoSEQ multiplex PCR, and TCRdb's table has in-frame clones only and misses some. Of a few hundred thousand clones listed, around 87% were seen once; the top ten hold approximately 3.3%. This clone was seen only a few times. The target antigen is unknown.

The TCR originated in a person between 18 and 65 years old who received the Ad26.COV2.S COVID-19 vaccine or a placebo. This sequence joins TRBV5-1 and TRBJ2-1; TRBD2 aligns across 9 bases. The input for sequencing was peripheral blood, taken in a trial of Ad26.COV2.S vaccine versus placebo. CDR3 protein: CASSLEPTSGPLSEQFF. CDR3 in DNA: TGCGCCAGCAGCTTGGAACCGACTAGCGGACCCTTAAGCGAGCAGTTCTTC.